This T cell receptor (beta chain) was captured by sequencing in a study of T cell responses to AZD1222 COVID-19 vaccine. Notes on the study in general: Spike was spanned by vaccine-associated CD4 TCRs, with dominance at 160-218 and 743-854. Repertoire collection took place solely once the T cell response had peaked.

V was shortened by 6 bases and J by 1 base, with 15 bases between the two germline ends. The CDR3 has 15 residues. Germline V gene data show CDR1 as MDHEN and CDR2 as SYDVKM. Remarks on this clone: Its target is not known.

Clones were read by immunoSEQ multiplex PCR, and TCRdb kept only the in-frame ones, dropping some. The sample lists 180,000 or so clones; 88% were seen once. The clonotype originates from an adult who received the AZD1222 COVID-19 vaccine. This material consisted of peripheral blood, taken 28 days after the second AZD1222 dose. This chain uses TRBV28 with TRBJ1-1, with D possibly matching TRBD1 (6 bases). The CDR3 loop reads CASRGGGLANTEAFF. The DNA of the CDR3 is TGTGCCAGCAGAGGTGGGGGGCTGGCGAACACTGAAGCTTTCTTT.